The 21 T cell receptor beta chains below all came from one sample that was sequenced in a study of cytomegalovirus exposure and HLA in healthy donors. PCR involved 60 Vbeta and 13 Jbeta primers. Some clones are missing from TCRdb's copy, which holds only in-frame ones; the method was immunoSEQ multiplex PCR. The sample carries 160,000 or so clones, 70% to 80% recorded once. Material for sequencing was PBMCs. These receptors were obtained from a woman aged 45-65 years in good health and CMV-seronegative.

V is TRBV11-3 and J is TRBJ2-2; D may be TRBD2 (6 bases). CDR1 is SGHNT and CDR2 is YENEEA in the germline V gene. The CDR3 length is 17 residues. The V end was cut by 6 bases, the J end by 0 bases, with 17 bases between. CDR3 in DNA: TGTGCCAGCAGTCATTGGTCGGGAGCCGCGAACACCGGGGAGCTGTTTTTT. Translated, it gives CASSHWSGAANTGELFF.

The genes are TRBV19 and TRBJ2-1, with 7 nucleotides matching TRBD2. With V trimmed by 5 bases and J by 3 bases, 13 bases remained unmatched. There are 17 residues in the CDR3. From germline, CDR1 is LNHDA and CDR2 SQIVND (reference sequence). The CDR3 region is CASSRGSGVVNYNEQFF. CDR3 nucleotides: TGTGCCAGTAGTCGCGGGAGTGGTGTTGTAAACTACAATGAGCAGTTCTTC. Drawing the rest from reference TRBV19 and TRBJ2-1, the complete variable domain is DGGITQSPKYLFRKEGQNVTLSCEQNLNHDAMYWYRQDPGQGLRLIYYSQIVNDFQKGDIAEGYSVSREKKESFPLTVTSAQKNPTAFYLCASSRGSGVVNYNEQFFGPGTRLTVL.

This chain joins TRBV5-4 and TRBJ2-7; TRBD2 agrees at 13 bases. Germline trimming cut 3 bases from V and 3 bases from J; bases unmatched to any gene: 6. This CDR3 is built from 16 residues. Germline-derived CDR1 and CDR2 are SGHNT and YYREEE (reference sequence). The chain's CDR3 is CASSSGLAGPDYEQYF. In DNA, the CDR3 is TGTGCCAGCAGCTCGGGACTAGCGGGACCTGACTACGAGCAGTACTTC.

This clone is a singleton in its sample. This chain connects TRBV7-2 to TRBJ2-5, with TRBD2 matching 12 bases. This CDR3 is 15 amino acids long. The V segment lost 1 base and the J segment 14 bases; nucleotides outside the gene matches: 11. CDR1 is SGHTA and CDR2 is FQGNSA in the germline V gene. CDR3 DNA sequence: TGTGCCAGCAGCTTAGGACTAGCGGGGGCGGTAGGGCAATACTTC. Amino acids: CASSLGLAGAVGQYF. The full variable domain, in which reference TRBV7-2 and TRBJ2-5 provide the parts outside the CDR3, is GAGVSQSPSNKVTEKGKDVELRCDPISGHTALYWYRQSLGQGLEFLIYFQGNSAPDKSGLPSDRFSAERTGGSVSTLTIQRTQQEDSAVYLCASSLGLAGAVGQYFGPGTRLLVL.

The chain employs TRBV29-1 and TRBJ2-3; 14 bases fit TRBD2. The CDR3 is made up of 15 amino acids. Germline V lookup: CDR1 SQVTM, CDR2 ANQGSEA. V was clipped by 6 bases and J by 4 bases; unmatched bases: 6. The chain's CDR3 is CSVGTSGGPSDTQYF. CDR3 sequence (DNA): TGCAGCGTGGGGACTAGCGGGGGTCCTTCAGATACGCAGTATTTT.

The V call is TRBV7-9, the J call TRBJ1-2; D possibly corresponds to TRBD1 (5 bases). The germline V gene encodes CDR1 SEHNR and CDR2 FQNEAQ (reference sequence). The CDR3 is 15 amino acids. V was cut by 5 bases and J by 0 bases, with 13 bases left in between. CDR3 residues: CASSLGRDANYGYTF. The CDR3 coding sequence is TGTGCCAGCAGCCTCGGGAGGGACGCTAACTATGGCTACACCTTC.

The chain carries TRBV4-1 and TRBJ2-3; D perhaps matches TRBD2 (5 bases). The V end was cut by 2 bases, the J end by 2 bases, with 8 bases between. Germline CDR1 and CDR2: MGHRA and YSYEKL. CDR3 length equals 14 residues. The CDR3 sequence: CASSQRAVTDTQYF. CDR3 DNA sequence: TGCGCCAGCAGCCAACGAGCGGTCACAGATACGCAGTATTTT.

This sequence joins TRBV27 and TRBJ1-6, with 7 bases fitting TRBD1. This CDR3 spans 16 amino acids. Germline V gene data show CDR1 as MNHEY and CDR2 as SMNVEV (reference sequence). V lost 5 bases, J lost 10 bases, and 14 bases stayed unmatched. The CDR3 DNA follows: TGTGCCAGCAGTCCCAGAAACAGGGGTGGTTGGTCACCCCTCCACTTT. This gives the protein CASSPRNRGGWSPLHF.

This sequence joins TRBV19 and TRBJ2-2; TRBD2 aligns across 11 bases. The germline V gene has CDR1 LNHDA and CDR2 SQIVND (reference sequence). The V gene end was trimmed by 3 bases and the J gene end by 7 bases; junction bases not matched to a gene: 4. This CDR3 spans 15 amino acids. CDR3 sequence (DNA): TGTGCCAGTAGTATCCTAGCGGGAGGCGGCGGGGAGCTGTTTTTT. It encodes CASSILAGGGGELFF.

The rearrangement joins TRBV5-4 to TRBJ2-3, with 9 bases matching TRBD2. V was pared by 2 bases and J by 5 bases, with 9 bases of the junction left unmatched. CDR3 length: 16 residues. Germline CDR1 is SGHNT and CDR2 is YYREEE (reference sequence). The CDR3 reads CASSLGAGGPRDTQYF. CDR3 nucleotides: TGTGCCAGCAGCTTAGGCGCGGGGGGGCCTAGAGATACGCAGTATTTT. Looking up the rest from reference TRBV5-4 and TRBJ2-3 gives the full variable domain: ETGVTQSPTHLIKTRGQQVTLRCSSQSGHNTVSWYQQALGQGPQFIFQYYREEENGRGNFPPRFSGLQFPNYSSELNVNALELDDSALYLCASSLGAGGPRDTQYFGPGTRLTVL.

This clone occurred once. The DNA for the CDR3 is TGCAGCGTTGAGAGGACAGGGCCAACCTACGAGCAGTACTTC. Protein sequence: CSVERTGPTYEQYF. This chain joins TRBV29-1 and TRBJ2-7, with TRBD1 matching 8 bases. From germline, CDR1 is SQVTM and CDR2 ANQGSEA. The V segment lost 3 bases and the J segment 2 bases; nucleotides outside the gene matches: 6. This CDR3 has 14 residues.

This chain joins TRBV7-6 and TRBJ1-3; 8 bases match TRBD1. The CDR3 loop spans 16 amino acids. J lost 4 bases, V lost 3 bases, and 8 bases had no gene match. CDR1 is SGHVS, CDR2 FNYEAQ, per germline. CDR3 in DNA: TGTGCCAGCAGCTTTGTCTCTGGGACAGGCGGAAACACCATATATTTT. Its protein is CASSFVSGTGGNTIYF.

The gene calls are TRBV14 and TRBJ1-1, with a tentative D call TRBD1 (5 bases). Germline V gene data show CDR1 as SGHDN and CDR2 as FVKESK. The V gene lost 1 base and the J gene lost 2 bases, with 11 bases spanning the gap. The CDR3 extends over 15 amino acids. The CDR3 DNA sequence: TGTGCCAGCAGCCAAGCGTTGGGGCTTAACACTGAAGCTTTCTTT. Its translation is CASSQALGLNTEAFF.

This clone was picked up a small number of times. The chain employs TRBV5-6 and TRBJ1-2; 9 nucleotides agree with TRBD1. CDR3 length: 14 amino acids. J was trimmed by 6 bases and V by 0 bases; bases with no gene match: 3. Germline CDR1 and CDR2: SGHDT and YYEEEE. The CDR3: CASSLGDRAHGYTF. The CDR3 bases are TGTGCCAGCAGCTTGGGGGACAGGGCCCATGGCTACACCTTC.

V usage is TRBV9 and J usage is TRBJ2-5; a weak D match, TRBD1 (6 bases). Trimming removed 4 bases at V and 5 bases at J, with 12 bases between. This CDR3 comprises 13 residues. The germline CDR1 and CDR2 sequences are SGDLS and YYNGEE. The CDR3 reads CASSFDRRETQYF. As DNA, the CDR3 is TGTGCCAGCAGCTTTGACAGGAGGGAGACCCAGTACTTC.

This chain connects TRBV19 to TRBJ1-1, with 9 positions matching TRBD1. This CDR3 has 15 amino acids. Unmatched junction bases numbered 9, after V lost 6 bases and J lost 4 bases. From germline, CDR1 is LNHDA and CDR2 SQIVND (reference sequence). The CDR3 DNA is TGTGCCAGTAGCCTACAGGGGGCGGGAGGCACTGAAGCTTTCTTT. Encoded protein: CASSLQGAGGTEAFF.

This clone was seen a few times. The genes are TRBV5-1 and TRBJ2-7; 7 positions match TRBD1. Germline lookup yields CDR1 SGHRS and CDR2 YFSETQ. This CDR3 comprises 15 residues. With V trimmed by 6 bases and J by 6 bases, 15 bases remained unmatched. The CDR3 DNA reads TGCGCCAGCACCCCACCAGGACAGGCTTCTGCCGAGCAGTACTTC. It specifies CASTPPGQASAEQYF.

The DNA of the CDR3 is TGCGCCAGCAGCCCGGGGAAGGTTATGGGGTACTATGGCTACACCTTC. Translating gives CASSPGKVMGYYGYTF. The chain links TRBV4-3 to TRBJ1-2; no definite D call. Germline CDR1 is LGHNA and CDR2 is YSLEER. CDR3 length: 16 residues. V lost 4 bases and J lost 3, with 18 bases in between.

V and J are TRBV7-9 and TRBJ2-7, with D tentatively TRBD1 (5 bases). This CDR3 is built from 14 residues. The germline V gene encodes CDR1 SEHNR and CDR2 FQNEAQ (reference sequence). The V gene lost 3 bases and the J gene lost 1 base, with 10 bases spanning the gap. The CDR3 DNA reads TGTGCCAGCAGCTTTCAGGGAAGGTCCTACGAGCAGTACTTC. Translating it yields CASSFQGRSYEQYF. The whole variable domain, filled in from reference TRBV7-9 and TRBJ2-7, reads DTGVSQNPRHKITKRGQNVTFRCDPISEHNRLYWYRQTLGQGPEFLTYFQNEAQLEKSRLLSDRFSAERPKGSFSTLEIQRTEQGDSAMYLCASSFQGRSYEQYFGPGTRLTVT.

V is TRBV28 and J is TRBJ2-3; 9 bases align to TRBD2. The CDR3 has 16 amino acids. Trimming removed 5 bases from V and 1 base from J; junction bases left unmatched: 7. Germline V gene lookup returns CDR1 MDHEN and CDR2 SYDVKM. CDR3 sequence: CASSLPAGGGTDTQYF. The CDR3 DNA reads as TGTGCCAGCAGTCTCCCAGCGGGAGGCGGCACAGATACGCAGTATTTT.

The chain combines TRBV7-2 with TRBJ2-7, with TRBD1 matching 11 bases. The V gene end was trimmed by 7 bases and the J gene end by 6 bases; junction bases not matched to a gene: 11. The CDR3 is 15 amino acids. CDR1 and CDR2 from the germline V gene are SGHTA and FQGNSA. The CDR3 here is CASTRGGQGALEQYF. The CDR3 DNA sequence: TGTGCCAGCACCCGGGGAGGACAGGGGGCGCTCGAGCAGTACTTC.